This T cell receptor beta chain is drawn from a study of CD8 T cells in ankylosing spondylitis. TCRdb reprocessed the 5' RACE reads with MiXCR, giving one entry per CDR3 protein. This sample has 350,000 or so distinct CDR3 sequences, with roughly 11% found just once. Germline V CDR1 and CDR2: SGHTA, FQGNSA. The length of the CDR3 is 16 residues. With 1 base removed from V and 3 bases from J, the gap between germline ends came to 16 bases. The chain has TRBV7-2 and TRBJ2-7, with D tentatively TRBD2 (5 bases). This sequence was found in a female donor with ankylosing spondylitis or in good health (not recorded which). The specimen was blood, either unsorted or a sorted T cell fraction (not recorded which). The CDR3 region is CASSLGWPGDRYEQYF. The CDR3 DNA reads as TGTGCCAGCAGCTTAGGATGGCCCGGGGATCGCTACGAGCAGTACTTC. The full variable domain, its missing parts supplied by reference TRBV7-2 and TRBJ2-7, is GAGVSQSPSNKVTEKGKDVELRCDPISGHTALYWYRQSLGQGLEFLIYFQGNSAPDKSGLPSDRFSAERTGGSVSTLTIQRTQQEDSAVYLCASSLGWPGDRYEQYFGPGTRLTVT.